This TCR beta chain was captured in a study of T cells in Graves' hyperthyroidism and ophthalmopathy. Study-wide points: In the blood, most expanded thyroid clonotypes above 0.001 appeared as well.

The study left out patients who had uncontrolled infection, other autoimmune disease, pregnancy or lactation. Notes on this clonotype: Antigen specificity is unknown.

Per germline, CDR1 MNHNS and CDR2 SASEGT. The junction had 14 bases not matched to a gene; V was cut back by 7 bases and J by 6 bases. The CDR3 runs 16 residues. TCR beta CDR3 region amplification was performed from RNA transcripts. The HTBI primer set served for first-round RT-PCR of the TCR CDR3. TCRdb independently ran MiXCR on the multiplex PCR reads; one entry per CDR3 protein. The table records 600,000 to 700,000 distinct CDR3 sequences, over 12% of them present only once. The V call is TRBV6-1, the J call TRBJ1-2, with 10 bases aligning to TRBD1. The sequencing sample was made of blood. This receptor was taken from a woman aged 40 to 55 with Graves' ophthalmopathy. The CDR3 region is CASTHDAGTGVDGYTF. The CDR3 nucleotides are TGTGCCAGCACTCACGACGCTGGGACAGGGGTTGATGGCTACACCTTC.